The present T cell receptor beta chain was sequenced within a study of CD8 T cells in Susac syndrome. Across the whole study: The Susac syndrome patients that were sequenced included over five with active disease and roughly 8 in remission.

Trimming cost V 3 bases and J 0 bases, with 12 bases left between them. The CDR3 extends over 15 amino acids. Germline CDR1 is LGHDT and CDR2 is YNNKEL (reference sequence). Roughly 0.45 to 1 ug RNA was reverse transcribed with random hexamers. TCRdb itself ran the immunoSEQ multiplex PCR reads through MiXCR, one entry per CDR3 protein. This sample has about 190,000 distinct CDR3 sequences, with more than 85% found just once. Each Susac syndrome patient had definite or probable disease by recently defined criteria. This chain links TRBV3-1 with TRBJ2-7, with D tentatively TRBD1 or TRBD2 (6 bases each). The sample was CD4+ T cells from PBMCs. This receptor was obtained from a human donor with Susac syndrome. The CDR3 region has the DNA TGTGCCAGCAGCCAGGGGGGCGGTGGCTCCTACGAGCAGTACTTC. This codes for CASSQGGGGSYEQYF.